Each of the 24 T cell receptor beta chains below was sequenced from the same sample in a study of T cells in women clearing cervical HPV infection. Data came from immunoSEQ multiplex PCR; TCRdb stores just in-frame clones and leaves some out. The listing records over 10,000 clones. The sample was blood buffy coat. These receptor sequences come from a woman aged 18-70 years with a cervical HPV16 infection that either progressed to CIN3+ or cleared (not recorded which).

Details on this clone: From the germline J gene comes the end of the CDR3, since the read stops 3 residues before it. The chain employs TRBV19 and TRBJ1-5; TRBD1 might be the D (6 bases). This CDR3 contains 14 residues. The ends were cut back, 9 bases at V and 5 bases at J, with 17 bases in the middle. The germline CDR1 and CDR2 sequences are LNHDA and SQIVND (reference sequence). CDR3 bases read: TGTGCCAGCCGGGACATACTAGGCGATCAGCCC. Translation: CASRDILGDQP. The whole CDR3 sequence is CASRDILGDQPQHF.

To note about this clone: The junction shows a germline mismatch at one end, possibly a read error. The observed sequence ends 3 residues before the CDR3 terminus, with the missing tail filled in from the germline J gene. This sequence joins TRBV4-2 and TRBJ2-2; TRBD1 matches at 7 bases. The CDR3 length is 17 residues. The V gene's germline CDR1 is LGHNA and CDR2 YNFKEQ. The part of the CDR3 DNA that was read is TGCGCCAGCAGCCAAGTGGCAGGGGGTCTCTCCACCGGGGAG. It yields the protein CASSQVAGGLSTGE. The full-length CDR3 reads as CASSQVAGGLSTGELFF.

Note on this clone: The read falls 3 residues short of the CDR3 end, and the missing part is taken from the germline J gene. The sample contains more than one DNA sequence encoding this CDR3. The chain is built from TRBV19 and TRBJ1-2; a weak D match, TRBD1 (5 bases). The CDR3 consists of 13 residues. Germline V CDR1 and CDR2: LNHDA, SQIVND (reference sequence). CDR3: CASSSDSTRGYTF. The part of the CDR3 DNA that was read is TGTGCCAGTAGTTCTGACAGTACGAGAGGC.

As concerns this clone: Sequencing ends 3 residues short of the CDR3 end; the germline J gene provides the rest. This chain links TRBV2 with TRBJ2-3; a weak D match, TRBD1 (7 bases). Germline assignment: CDR1 SNHLY and CDR2 FYNNEI. This CDR3 spans 18 amino acids. The CDR3: CASTLLTSLQRGQETQYF. The sequenced part of the CDR3 DNA is TGTGCCAGCACCCTCCTGACTAGTTTACAGAGGGGGCAAGAGACG.

On this clone: The read halts 3 residues ahead of the CDR3 end, with the missing end drawn from the germline J gene. The chain is built from TRBV19 and TRBJ2-2; D is undetermined. This CDR3 spans 15 amino acids. In germline, CDR1 is LNHDA, CDR2 SQIVND (reference sequence). V was trimmed by 1 base and J by 2 bases, leaving 8 bases between them. The CDR3 loop is CASSIGRLNTGELFF. CDR3 DNA, as far as it was read: TGTGCCAGTAGTATAGGCAGGTTAAACACCGGGGAG. The whole variable domain, remainder taken from reference TRBV19 and TRBJ2-2, is DGGITQSPKYLFRKEGQNVTLSCEQNLNHDAMYWYRQDPGQGLRLIYYSQIVNDFQKGDIAEGYSVSREKKESFPLTVTSAQKNPTAFYLCASSIGRLNTGELFFGEGSRLTVL.

In the case of this clone: The read terminates 3 residues ahead of where the CDR3 ends, so the germline J gene completes it. This chain connects TRBV20-1 to TRBJ2-5; D is possibly TRBD1 (7 bases). Trimming stripped 0 bases from V and 4 bases from J, with 12 bases between. CDR3 length: 14 residues. Per germline, CDR1 DFQATT and CDR2 SNEGSKA (reference sequence). The CDR3 spells CSARETGRIETQYF. The CDR3 DNA, read in part, is TGCAGTGCTAGAGAGACAGGGAGGATAGAGACC.

Its frequency marks this clone as medium-sized. The read terminates 3 residues before the CDR3 end, so the remaining end is supplied by the germline J gene. The chain is built from TRBV7-8 and TRBJ2-3; 7 nucleotides align to TRBD1. CDR1 and CDR2 from the germline V gene are SGHVS and FQNEAQ. This CDR3 has 14 residues. The junction had 3 bases not matched to a gene; V was cut back by 3 bases and J by 3 bases. The CDR3 reads CASSLDRWTDTQYF. The DNA read from the CDR3 is TGTGCCAGCAGCTTGGACAGGTGGACAGATACG.

The DNA read from the CDR3 is TGTGCCAGCAGCCGAGAATCTAAGCGGGGCGATACG. Residues: CASSRESKRGDT. The CDR3 in its entirety is CASSRESKRGDTQYF. The chain is built from TRBV7-2 and TRBJ2-3, with TRBD2 identical over 7 bases. Sequencing ends 3 residues short of the CDR3 end; the germline J gene provides the rest. This CDR3 is 15 amino acids long. Germline V lookup: CDR1 SGHTA, CDR2 FQGNSA. V shed 5 bases, J shed 6 bases, and the junction held 11 bases outside the gene matches. The complete variable domain, with remaining parts taken from reference TRBV7-2 and TRBJ2-3, reads GAGVSQSPSNKVTEKGKDVELRCDPISGHTALYWYRQSLGQGLEFLIYFQGNSAPDKSGLPSDRFSAERTGGSVSTLTIQRTQQEDSAVYLCASSRESKRGDTQYFGPGTRLTVL.

On this clone itself: The read terminates 3 residues ahead of where the CDR3 ends, so the germline J gene completes it. V usage is TRBV18 and J usage is TRBJ1-2; 7 bases are shared with TRBD1. The CDR3 is made up of 14 amino acids. Germline V lookup: CDR1 KGHSH, CDR2 LQKENI. The junction had 10 bases not matched to a gene; V was cut back by 6 bases and J by 6 bases. The CDR3 reads CASSQDRMWNGYTF. CDR3 bases read: TGTGCCAGCTCCCAGGACAGGATGTGGAATGGC.

As for this clone: The CDR3 end falls 3 residues outside the read, so it is completed with the germline J gene. The chain uses TRBV7-7 and TRBJ2-2; D ambiguous. Trimming shortened V by 5 bases and J by 7 bases, and 11 bases separated the two germline ends. The germline V gene has CDR1 SSHAT and CDR2 FNYEAQ (reference sequence). The CDR3 spans 13 residues. The CDR3 reads CASSTPLGGELFF. CDR3 DNA, as far as it was read: TGTGCCAGCAGCACCCCCCTCGGCGGGGAG. The full variable domain, in which reference TRBV7-7 and TRBJ2-2 provide the parts outside the CDR3, is GAGVSQSPRYKVTKRGQDVTLRCDPISSHATLYWYQQALGQGPEFLTYFNYEAQPDKSGLPSDRFSAERPEGSISTLTIQRTEQRDSAMYRCASSTPLGGELFFGEGSRLTVL.

A remark on this clone: The read finishes 3 residues shy of the CDR3 end, and the germline J gene is used to complete it. V is TRBV30 and J is TRBJ1-4; TRBD1 is a possible D gene (5 bases). Trimming removed 3 bases at V and 4 bases at J, with 12 bases between. CDR1 GTSNPN and CDR2 SVGIG come from the germline V gene (reference sequence). There are 14 residues in the CDR3. This chain's CDR3 is CAWRSRQINEKLFF. The sequenced part of the CDR3 DNA is TGTGCCTGGAGATCTAGACAGATTAATGAAAAA. Full variable domain (rest looked up from reference TRBV30 and TRBJ1-4): SQTIHQWPATLVQPVGSPLSLECTVEGTSNPNLYWYRQAAGRGLQLLFYSVGIGQISSEVPQNLSASRPQDRQFILSSKKLLLSDSGFYLCAWRSRQINEKLFFGSGTQLSVL.

A word on this clone: The read ends 3 residues early relative to the CDR3; the germline J gene fills the gap. The chain couples TRBV5-1 to TRBJ2-5; maybe TRBD2 (6 bases). V dropped 3 bases and J dropped 0 bases, with 18 bases sitting between them. Germline V gene data show CDR1 as SGHRS and CDR2 as YFSETQ. The CDR3 loop spans 17 amino acids. The CDR3 reads CASSSQHRRDYQETQYF. The sequenced CDR3 bases are TGCGCCAGCAGCTCCCAACACCGCCGGGACTACCAAGAGACC.

About this clone: Sequencing ends 3 residues short of the CDR3 end; the germline J gene provides the rest. The chain joins TRBV2 to TRBJ2-3; D unclear. Germline lookup yields CDR1 SNHLY and CDR2 FYNNEI. The CDR3 covers 13 residues. The covered CDR3 bases are TGTGCCAGCGCAGATTATAGCAATCAGCCG. It codes for CASADYSNQP. From start to end, the CDR3 is CASADYSNQPQYF.

About this clone itself: Sequencing ends 3 residues short of the CDR3 end; the germline J gene provides the rest. The rearrangement joins TRBV6-1 to TRBJ2-5, with D maybe TRBD1 (7 bases). Germline V gene sequence: CDR1 MNHNS, CDR2 SASEGT. This CDR3 comprises 13 residues. The V gene lost 3 bases and the J gene lost 5 bases, with 10 bases spanning the gap. CDR3 bases read: TGTGCCAGCAGTGACAGGGGGGCGGAGACC. Its translation: CASSDRGAET. The CDR3 in full is CASSDRGAETQYF.

In the case of this clone: The sequence runs out 3 residues before the end of the CDR3; the remainder is reconstructed from the germline J gene. The V call is TRBV20-1, the J call TRBJ2-3; 11 nucleotides match TRBD2. This CDR3 contains 15 residues. Trimming at V came to 0 bases and at J to 5 bases, leaving 4 bases not matched to a gene. Germline CDR1 reads DFQATT; CDR2 reads SNEGSKA (reference sequence). CDR3 bases read: TGCAGTGCTAGAGATCTAGCGGGGGGTTTAGATACG. Translated, it gives CSARDLAGGLDT. The CDR3 as a whole reads CSARDLAGGLDTQYF.

To note about this clone: The missing CDR3 end, 3 residues past where the read stops, is filled in from the germline J gene. V usage is TRBV6-2 or TRBV6-3 and J usage is TRBJ2-3; 7 bases are a match to TRBD2. Germline V gene lookup returns CDR1 MNHEY and CDR2 SVGEGT. This CDR3 contains 15 residues. The sequenced part of the CDR3 DNA is TGTGCCAGCAGCCCCGTCCGTTCGGGGGGAGAGACG. Amino acid sequence: CASSPVRSGGET. The full CDR3 protein reads CASSPVRSGGETQYF.

Of note for this clone: The read terminates 3 residues ahead of where the CDR3 ends, so the germline J gene completes it. The genes are TRBV6-2 or TRBV6-3 and TRBJ2-7; D is ambiguous. Germline-derived CDR1 and CDR2 are MNHEY and SVGEGT. V dropped 4 bases and J dropped 0 bases, with 4 bases sitting between them. CDR3 size: 12 residues. This CDR3 is CASSFGSYEQYF. The DNA read from the CDR3 is TGTGCCAGCAGTTTCGGCTCCTACGAG.

The CDR3 spells CSATVPGNTIYF. CDR3 bases read: TGCAGTGCTACTGTTCCTGGAAACACC. The chain carries TRBV20-1 and TRBJ1-3; D not certain. Coverage ceases 3 residues before the CDR3 finishes, and the germline J gene fills in the end. Trimming pared 4 bases from V and 2 bases from J, leaving 6 bases between. This CDR3 spans 12 amino acids. CDR1 DFQATT and CDR2 SNEGSKA come from the germline V gene (reference sequence).

This clone is labeled medium-sized based on frequency. CDR3: CASSPQRGQVPDTQYF. CDR3 DNA (partial): TGTGCCAGCTCACCTCAAAGGGGGCAAGTCCCAGATACG. The chain combines TRBV18 with TRBJ2-3, with 7 bases lining up with TRBD1. The read finishes 3 residues shy of the CDR3 end, and the germline J gene is used to complete it. The CDR3 runs to 16 residues. Germline trimming cut 3 bases from V and 4 bases from J; bases unmatched to any gene: 10. In germline, CDR1 is KGHSH, CDR2 LQKENI.

The part of the CDR3 DNA that was read is TGTGCCAGTAGAAACGGACTGAGGAACACTGAA. Its protein is CASRNGLRNTE. Given in full, the CDR3 is CASRNGLRNTEAFF. This chain connects TRBV19 to TRBJ1-1; D gene unclear. The read terminates 3 residues before the CDR3 end, so the remaining end is supplied by the germline J gene. Germline V gene sequence: CDR1 LNHDA, CDR2 SQIVND (reference sequence). The CDR3 runs 14 residues. V lost 6 bases and J 1 base, leaving 12 bases between the germline ends.

Notes on this clone: The CDR3 goes on 3 residues after the read ends, and that part is filled in from the germline J gene. The chain links TRBV20-1 to TRBJ2-6; D gene unclear. The CDR3 extends over 16 amino acids. Between the trimmed V and J ends, which lost 4 bases and 0 bases, there was a span of 13 bases. The germline gives CDR1 DFQATT, CDR2 SNEGSKA (reference sequence). The sequenced CDR3 bases are TGCAGTGCTAATGATCCTATCCACTCTGGGGCCAACGTC. Its translation: CSANDPIHSGANV. The whole CDR3 protein reads CSANDPIHSGANVLTF.

The sequenced CDR3 bases are TGTGCCAGTAGTATCCCCGGGACAGGGGGCCACCCTAACTATGGC. It is translated as CASSIPGTGGHPNYG. The entire CDR3 protein is CASSIPGTGGHPNYGYTF. The chain combines TRBV19 with TRBJ1-2, with 12 bases lining up with TRBD1. The CDR3 end is not reached by the read, which stops 3 residues before it; the germline J gene fills it in. Per germline, CDR1 LNHDA and CDR2 SQIVND (reference sequence). The CDR3 sequence is 18 residues long. V was pared by 3 bases and J by 0 bases, with 8 bases of the junction left unmatched.

The covered CDR3 bases are TGCAGTGCTAGAGGCGACAGCGAGACC. This codes for CSARGDSET. The full CDR3 protein reads CSARGDSETQYF. This chain connects TRBV20-1 to TRBJ2-5; D may be TRBD1 (5 bases). Sequencing ends 3 residues short of the CDR3 end; the germline J gene provides the rest. The CDR3 covers 12 residues. Trimming left V 1 base short and J 5 bases short, with 8 bases between. Germline V lookup: CDR1 DFQATT, CDR2 SNEGSKA (reference sequence).

Details on this clone: The read ends 3 residues early relative to the CDR3; the germline J gene fills the gap. This chain joins TRBV10-3 and TRBJ2-5; D call uncertain. This CDR3 contains 13 residues. Germline values: CDR1 ENHRY, CDR2 SYGVKD. Trimming cost V 5 bases and J 2 bases, with 9 bases left between them. Partial CDR3 DNA: TGTGCCATCAGTCAGGCGCCACAAGAGACC. It specifies CAISQAPQET. The CDR3 reads in full as CAISQAPQETQYF.